This entry concerns a single T cell receptor (beta chain). The source of the sample is a study of cytomegalovirus exposure and HLA in healthy donors. V shed 5 bases, J shed 0 bases, and the junction held 6 bases outside the gene matches. Germline CDR1 MGHRA, CDR2 YSYEKL. This CDR3 region has 16 residues. With 60 Vbeta and 13 Jbeta primers, the PCR was carried out. Libraries were prepared by immunoSEQ multiplex PCR; TCRdb keeps only in-frame clonotypes and omits some of them. The sample includes fewer than 300,000 clones, 75% to 90% of them seen just once. This clonotype originated in a man in his forties in good health and CMV-seropositive. The sequencing sample was made of PBMCs. The chain employs TRBV4-1 and TRBJ2-1; TRBD2 matches at 8 bases. This CDR3 is CASSGDGGGSYNEQFF. DNA for the CDR3: TGCGCCAGCAGCGGTGACGGGGGGGGCTCCTACAATGAGCAGTTCTTC.